These 9 T cell receptor beta chains were sequenced from one sample in a study of cytomegalovirus exposure and HLA in healthy donors. Amplification used 60 Vbeta primers and 13 Jbeta primers. TCRdb's table, derived via immunoSEQ multiplex PCR, lists solely in-frame clones and lacks some. The table records about 190,000 clones, roughly 79% of them present only once. The sequencing input was PBMCs. The receptors come from a woman in her late teens or twenties in good health and CMV-seronegative.

With respect to this clone: Here the CDR3 omits its conserved ending phenylalanine or tryptophan, so a read error is the likely source. It is unclear where the CDR3 begins or ends on the DNA, so no DNA is shown, and the CDR3 is as TCRdb lists it. The CDR3 loop reads CASSSTRLAVD. The V call is TRBV11-3, the J call TRBJ2-7; the D segment call TRBD2 is taken from the table without a DNA check. Per germline, CDR1 SGHNT and CDR2 YENEEA. The CDR3 extends over 11 residues, inclusive of both ends.

The gene calls are TRBV5-1 and TRBJ1-2; tentative D call: TRBD1 (6 bases). Germline assignment: CDR1 SGHRS and CDR2 YFSETQ. This CDR3 has 15 amino acids. V lost 0 bases and J 8 bases, leaving 17 bases between the germline ends. CDR3 loop: CASSLVLGAPGGYTF. In DNA, the CDR3 is TGCGCCAGCAGCTTGGTGTTGGGGGCGCCGGGGGGCTACACCTTC.

The rearrangement joins TRBV5-1 to TRBJ2-3, with unresolved D. Germline V gene data show CDR1 as SGHRS and CDR2 as YFSETQ. Trimming stripped 4 bases from V and 4 bases from J, with 13 bases between. The CDR3 length is 14 residues. CDR3 loop: CASSRDLSPDTQYF. CDR3 DNA sequence: TGCGCCAGCAGCCGCGATCTCTCCCCAGATACGCAGTATTTT.

This chain joins TRBV2 and TRBJ2-1; D call uncertain. In germline, CDR1 is SNHLY, CDR2 FYNNEI. V gave up 2 bases and J gave up 4 bases, with 3 bases separating them. CDR3 length equals 12 residues. In DNA, the CDR3 is TGTGCCAGCAGTGAACCGTACAATGAGCAGTTCTTC. It is translated as CASSEPYNEQFF.

The chain links TRBV5-1 to TRBJ2-1; TRBD2 matches at 8 bases. Germline trimming cut 4 bases from V and 0 bases from J; bases unmatched to any gene: 15. The CDR3 runs to 19 residues. Germline V gene lookup returns CDR1 SGHRS and CDR2 YFSETQ. The CDR3 nucleotides read TGCGCCAGCAGCATCGGGGGGGGCGCGGACCTTCTCTCCTACAATGAGCAGTTCTTC. It specifies CASSIGGGADLLSYNEQFF. The full variable domain, in which reference TRBV5-1 and TRBJ2-1 provide the parts outside the CDR3, is KAGVTQTPRYLIKTRGQQVTLSCSPISGHRSVSWYQQTPGQGLQFLFEYFSETQRNKGNFPGRFSGRQFSNSRSEMNVSTLELGDSALYLCASSIGGGADLLSYNEQFFGPGTRLTVL.

This sequence joins TRBV7-2 and TRBJ2-3; TRBD2 matches 14 bases. This CDR3 is built from 19 residues. The junction had 9 bases not matched to a gene; V was cut back by 4 bases and J by 0 bases. CDR1 is SGHTA and CDR2 is FQGNSA in the germline V gene. CDR3 in amino acids: CASSSTAGLAGASTDTQYF. The CDR3 DNA follows: TGTGCCAGCAGCTCTACCGCGGGACTAGCGGGGGCTAGCACAGATACGCAGTATTTT.

The chain joins TRBV6-5 to TRBJ2-3, with D maybe TRBD2 (5 bases). The germline V gene encodes CDR1 MNHEY and CDR2 SVGAGI. The CDR3 is 13 residues long. Deletions cut 6 bases from V and 6 bases from J, with 13 bases between. CDR3 nucleotide sequence: TGTGCCAGCAGACCGACCTGGAGGGATACGCAGTATTTT. It translates to CASRPTWRDTQYF.

The V call is TRBV6-6, the J call TRBJ2-7; perhaps TRBD1 as D (5 bases). CDR3 length: 15 amino acids. Germline CDR1 and CDR2: MNHNY and SVGAGI (reference sequence). V was cut by 0 bases and J by 4 bases, with 13 bases left in between. The CDR3, as DNA: TGTGCCAGCAGTTACTCGGAGACAGATGTATACGAGCAGTACTTC. Translated: CASSYSETDVYEQYF.

The chain employs TRBV28 and TRBJ2-7; 9 bases line up with TRBD1. The V and J ends lost 7 bases and 7 bases, in that order; junction bases with no gene match: 14. Germline lookup yields CDR1 MDHEN and CDR2 SYDVKM. This CDR3 region has 15 residues. The CDR3 spells CASTLGDRVSREQYF. The CDR3 nucleotides read TGTGCCAGCACCCTCGGGGACAGGGTTTCTCGGGAGCAGTACTTC.